A single sample is the source of the 21 T cell receptor beta chains below, sequenced in a study of blood T cell repertoires in COVID-19. Libraries were prepared by immunoSEQ multiplex PCR; TCRdb keeps only in-frame clonotypes and omits some of them. The repertoire includes about 25,000 clones, approximately 84% of them detected once, and less than 20% sits in the top ten. Source material: peripheral blood. The receptors derive from a woman older than 75 with acute or convalescent COVID-19.

This clone was found once. The chain uses TRBV7-2 and TRBJ1-2, with 10 positions matching TRBD1. Per the germline V gene, CDR1 is SGHTA and CDR2 is FQGNSA. This CDR3 contains 13 residues. The V gene end was trimmed by 3 bases and the J gene end by 8 bases; junction bases not matched to a gene: 3. Here the CDR3 reads CASSLTGGWGYTF. The CDR3 DNA follows: TGTGCCAGCAGCTTGACAGGGGGCTGGGGCTACACCTTC. The whole variable domain, remainder taken from reference TRBV7-2 and TRBJ1-2, is GAGVSQSPSNKVTEKGKDVELRCDPISGHTALYWYRQSLGQGLEFLIYFQGNSAPDKSGLPSDRFSAERTGGSVSTLTIQRTQQEDSAVYLCASSLTGGWGYTFGSGTRLTVV.

CDR3 sequence (DNA): TGTGCCAGCTCACCCCGACAGGGGGCAAGAGATACGCAGTATTTT. This translates into CASSPRQGARDTQYF. The gene calls are TRBV18 and TRBJ2-3, with 10 bases matching TRBD1. The CDR3 runs to 15 residues. Germline V gene lookup returns CDR1 KGHSH and CDR2 LQKENI. The V and J ends lost 3 bases and 5 bases, in that order; junction bases with no gene match: 5.

V gene TRBV19 combines with J gene TRBJ2-7; 8 nucleotides agree with TRBD1. The germline CDR1 and CDR2 sequences are LNHDA and SQIVND (reference sequence). V shed 3 bases and J 2 bases; nucleotides not matched to a gene: 9. The CDR3 spans 16 residues. For the CDR3, the DNA is TGTGCCAGTAGTATCGACCACCGGGACAGGCCCTACGAGCAGTACTTC. Translated, it gives CASSIDHRDRPYEQYF. The whole variable domain, filled in from reference TRBV19 and TRBJ2-7, reads DGGITQSPKYLFRKEGQNVTLSCEQNLNHDAMYWYRQDPGQGLRLIYYSQIVNDFQKGDIAEGYSVSREKKESFPLTVTSAQKNPTAFYLCASSIDHRDRPYEQYFGPGTRLTVT.

The chain combines TRBV12-3 or TRBV12-4 with TRBJ2-4, with a tentative D call TRBD2 (6 bases). This CDR3 spans 13 amino acids. Trimming pared 6 bases from V and 6 bases from J, leaving 12 bases between. The CDR3 region is CASRPSAGNIQYF. The CDR3 DNA reads as TGTGCCAGCAGACCTAGCGCGGGAAACATTCAGTACTTC.

The chain is built from TRBV3-1 (or the pseudogene TRBV3-2) and TRBJ2-7; 7 positions agree with TRBD2. With V trimmed by 6 bases and J by 5 bases, 7 bases remained unmatched. CDR1 and CDR2 from the germline V gene are LGHDT and YNNKEL (reference sequence). CDR3 size: 13 residues. The CDR3 is CASRPTGGDEQYF. For the CDR3, the DNA is TGTGCCAGCAGACCCACTGGGGGGGACGAGCAGTACTTC.

This chain links TRBV6-5 with TRBJ2-6; the D is unclear. CDR1 is MNHEY, CDR2 SVGAGI, per germline. The CDR3 has 14 residues. V was trimmed by 4 bases and J by 6 bases, leaving 10 bases between them. In DNA form, the CDR3 reads TGTGCCAGCAGTTCTCTATTGCAGGCCAACGTCCTGACTTTC. Translation gives CASSSLLQANVLTF.

The chain links TRBV19 to TRBJ2-1; TRBD1 might be the D (8 bases). The V gene lost 3 bases and the J gene lost 8 bases, with 14 bases spanning the gap. Germline CDR1 and CDR2: LNHDA and SQIVND (reference sequence). The CDR3 spans 14 residues. CDR3 DNA sequence: TGTGCCAGTAGTATGAACAGGGGGAGGGATGAGCAGTTCTTC. Translating it yields CASSMNRGRDEQFF.

V and J are TRBV18 and TRBJ2-1, with D tentatively TRBD2 (5 bases). Trimming stripped 0 bases from V and 8 bases from J, with 8 bases between. This CDR3 comprises 13 residues. The V gene's germline CDR1 is KGHSH and CDR2 LQKENI. The CDR3 nucleotides are TGTGCCAGCTCACCACCGTCCGGGGATGAGCAGTTCTTC. This codes for CASSPPSGDEQFF.

This clone was counted only a few times. The chain uses TRBV12-3 or TRBV12-4 and TRBJ2-7; a weak D match, TRBD1 (6 bases). The CDR3 has 13 amino acids. V lost 5 bases, J lost 3 bases, and 11 bases lay in between. For the CDR3, the DNA is TGTGCCAGCAGTCAGGGACAATTCTACGAGCAGTACTTC. Translated: CASSQGQFYEQYF.

This rearrangement joins TRBV19 to TRBJ2-1; 9 nucleotides line up with TRBD2. The CDR3 is 15 residues long. Germline trimming cut 5 bases from V and 0 bases from J; bases unmatched to any gene: 2. Germline assignment: CDR1 LNHDA and CDR2 SQIVND (reference sequence). The CDR3 region has the DNA TGTGCCAGTAGTCGGACTAGCGACTCCTACAATGAGCAGTTCTTC. Protein product: CASSRTSDSYNEQFF.

The chain has TRBV19 and TRBJ2-5; 7 nucleotides align to TRBD2. V was pared by 7 bases and J by 5 bases, with 7 bases of the junction left unmatched. Germline assignment: CDR1 LNHDA and CDR2 SQIVND (reference sequence). CDR3 length: 13 amino acids. Here the CDR3 reads CASTSGGGETQYF. The CDR3 nucleotides are TGTGCCAGTACCTCGGGGGGAGGGGAGACCCAGTACTTC.

This clone has just one count. V usage is TRBV7-2 and J usage is TRBJ1-3; D gene ambiguous. The germline V gene has CDR1 SGHTA and CDR2 FQGNSA. CDR3 size: 11 residues. The ends were cut back, 6 bases at V and 3 bases at J, with 3 bases in the middle. CDR3 loop: CASSLGNTIYF. CDR3 nucleotide sequence: TGTGCCAGCAGTCTTGGAAACACCATATATTTT. Together with reference TRBV7-2 and TRBJ1-3, the CDR3 gives the full variable domain: GAGVSQSPSNKVTEKGKDVELRCDPISGHTALYWYRQSLGQGLEFLIYFQGNSAPDKSGLPSDRFSAERTGGSVSTLTIQRTQQEDSAVYLCASSLGNTIYFGEGSWLTVV.

The chain combines TRBV3-1 (or the pseudogene TRBV3-2) with TRBJ1-5; no firm D call. V was clipped by 6 bases and J by 5 bases, with 8 bases between them. This CDR3 spans 12 amino acids. CDR1 and CDR2 (germline): LGHDT, YNNKEL (reference sequence). Here the CDR3 reads CASSLPDQPQHF. The DNA for the CDR3 is TGTGCCAGCAGTCTCCCCGATCAGCCCCAGCATTTT.

The chain carries TRBV6-2 or TRBV6-3 and TRBJ2-7; 9 bases match TRBD1. The CDR3 loop spans 15 amino acids. The V gene end was trimmed by 6 bases and the J gene end by 4 bases; junction bases not matched to a gene: 10. Germline V gene sequence: CDR1 MNHEY, CDR2 SVGEGT. DNA for the CDR3: TGTGCCAGCAGCCGTCCGGGACAGGGAGAATACGAGCAGTACTTC. Its protein is CASSRPGQGEYEQYF.

The V gene is TRBV27, the J gene TRBJ2-3; 8 positions match TRBD1. The CDR3 runs to 16 residues. The V gene end was trimmed by 1 base and the J gene end by 5 bases; junction bases not matched to a gene: 8. The germline V gene has CDR1 MNHEY and CDR2 SMNVEV (reference sequence). CDR3: CASSLLGTGAGDTQYF. CDR3 nucleotide sequence: TGTGCCAGCAGTTTATTGGGGACAGGCGCAGGAGATACGCAGTATTTT.

This CDR3 reads CASSAGSYEQYF. The CDR3 DNA reads as TGTGCCAGCAGTGCCGGCTCCTACGAGCAGTACTTC. V is TRBV2 and J is TRBJ2-7, with unresolved D. V was trimmed by 4 bases and J by 0 bases, leaving 4 bases between them. The CDR3 extends over 12 amino acids. Germline V CDR1 and CDR2: SNHLY, FYNNEI.

This chain connects TRBV7-8 to TRBJ2-2, with D perhaps matching TRBD1 (6 bases). V was pared by 2 bases and J by 6 bases, with 13 bases between. CDR3 length: 15 residues. The germline CDR1 and CDR2 sequences are SGHVS and FQNEAQ. CDR3 nucleotides: TGTGCCAGCAGCTTAAGGTCAGGGGAACCCGGGGAGCTGTTTTTT. It codes for CASSLRSGEPGELFF.

This sequence joins TRBV9 and TRBJ2-3; the D gene is possibly TRBD1 (6 bases). The CDR3 spans 15 residues. Germline CDR1 and CDR2: SGDLS and YYNGEE. V dropped 4 bases and J dropped 4 bases, with 16 bases sitting between them. The CDR3 sequence: CASSPRVSGADTQYF. CDR3 nucleotide sequence: TGTGCCAGCAGCCCCCGGGTCTCAGGGGCAGATACGCAGTATTTT.

The V and J genes are TRBV7-2 and TRBJ2-6; the D gene is possibly TRBD2 (6 bases). The CDR3 runs to 17 residues. CDR1 is SGHTA, CDR2 FQGNSA, per germline. The V and J ends lost 0 bases and 2 bases respectively, with 11 bases between them. The CDR3 coding sequence is TGTGCCAGCAGCTTAGCCGGGGGAACCCCTGGGGCCAACGTCCTGACTTTC. This sequence encodes CASSLAGGTPGANVLTF.

In its sample, this clone was seen once. The chain combines TRBV4-3 with TRBJ2-7; TRBD1 aligns across 9 bases. After removal of 2 bases from V and 6 bases from J, the junction contained 8 bases not matched to a gene. CDR1 and CDR2 from the germline V gene are LGHNA and YSLEER. The CDR3 is made up of 15 amino acids. In DNA form, the CDR3 reads TGCGCCAGCAGCCAACAAATGGGACAGGGCGGCGAGCAGTACTTC. Translated, it gives CASSQQMGQGGEQYF.

The J gene is TRBJ1-4, the V gene TRBV20-1, with 9 bases matching TRBD1. Germline CDR1 is DFQATT and CDR2 is SNEGSKA (reference sequence). Losses at the gene ends were 3 bases for V and 0 bases for J; bases not matched to a gene: 8. The CDR3 runs to 17 residues. The CDR3 is CSASSQGALATNEKLFF. In DNA form, the CDR3 reads TGCAGTGCTAGTTCACAGGGGGCCCTGGCAACTAATGAAAAACTGTTTTTT.